The sequence of this T cell receptor (beta chain) was determined in a study of identical twins. General study results and limits: Out-of-frame alpha sequences shared by twins were enriched for low generation probability. Beta out-of-frame sequences showed weaker excess sharing between twins. The study reached conclusions through statistical analysis that was cross-sectional, not following the same donors. Clonotypes of the beta chain that were abundant in cord blood carried fewer insertions (memory repertoires showed none).

The CDR3 loop spans 16 amino acids. The germline V gene encodes CDR1 MNHNS and CDR2 SASEGT. The V end lost 1 base, the J end lost 3 bases, and 15 bases lay between the germline ends. This clonotype has at least ten counts. Its antigen is undetermined. Using its own MiXCR run on the 5' RACE reads, TCRdb lists one record per CDR3 protein. Among about 100,000 distinct CDR3 sequences listed, 5.9% were seen once. The TCR originated in a woman in her forties or fifties in good health. The chain uses TRBV6-1 and TRBJ1-1; D may be TRBD1 (5 bases). The sample consisted of memory T cells sorted from blood. The CDR3 sequence: CASSEEVWTSDTEAFF. CDR3 sequence (DNA): TGTGCCAGCAGTGAAGAAGTCTGGACATCTGACACTGAAGCTTTCTTT.